This T cell receptor (beta chain) was recovered during a study of neoadjuvant anti-PD-1 for oral cavity cancer. The repertoire was sequenced with immunoSEQ multiplex PCR; TCRdb's copy has only in-frame clones and lacks some. The table includes fewer than 90,000 clones, about four fifths detected once. PBMCs were not maintained or expanded in culture before analysis. The sample holds a few counts of this clone. CDR3 length: 12 residues. V trimming: 5 bases; J trimming: 8 bases; junction bases outside the gene matches: 3. Germline CDR1 reads MDHEN; CDR2 reads SYDVKM. The genes are TRBV28 and TRBJ1-2, with 9 bases lining up with TRBD1. The receptor's source is a person between 35 and 79 years old with oral cavity squamous cell carcinoma. The sample in question was PBMCs, obtained before nivolumab (anti-PD-1) treatment. Here the CDR3 DNA reads TGTGCCAGCAGTCTAGGGACAGGGGGCTACACCTTC. Its protein is CASSLGTGGYTF.